Listed below are T cell receptor beta chains from one sample, sequenced in a study of blood T cell repertoires in COVID-19. The repertoire was sequenced with immunoSEQ multiplex PCR; TCRdb's copy has only in-frame clones and lacks some. Of around 180,000 clones detected, 79% appear once; the ten largest clones hold 15% to 20%. Sequenced sample: peripheral blood. These receptor sequences come from a man aged 55 to 70 with active or convalescent COVID-19. The CDR3 runs from the conserved cysteine through the conserved F or W. D genes are given only for firm matches. Some rows have no size entry. The others give once, few or many, or a class for an expanded clone.

J gene	V gene	D gene	clone size	CDR3 protein	CDR3 DNA
TRBJ2-7	TRBV5-6	TRBD1	-	CASSWGQGGEQYF	TGTGCCAGCAGCTGGGGACAGGGAGGCGAGCAGTACTTC
TRBJ2-7	TRBV6-5	TRBD1	-	CASSYSGTGGEDEQYF	TGTGCCAGCAGTTACTCGGGGACAGGGGGCGAGGACGAGCAGTACTTC
TRBJ1-2	TRBV19	TRBD1	-	CASSLRDSHGYTF	TGTGCCAGTAGTCTTAGGGACAGCCATGGCTACACCTTC
TRBJ1-2	TRBV28	TRBD1	-	CASSRGQGANGYTF	TGTGCCAGCAGTCGGGGACAGGGGGCGAATGGCTACACCTTC
TRBJ2-1	TRBV29-1	TRBD2	-	CSVDKRGLANEQFF	TGCAGCGTTGATAAGCGGGGGCTAGCCAATGAGCAGTTCTTC
TRBJ2-1	TRBV24-1	TRBD2	-	CATSDTSGAYNEQFF	TGTGCCACCAGTGATACTAGCGGAGCTTACAATGAGCAGTTCTTC
TRBJ1-3	TRBV5-4	-	once	CASSQHQRNTIYF	TGTGCCAGCAGCCAACACCAGCGGAACACCATATATTTT
TRBJ1-5	TRBV7-5	-	-	CARSSTWGDQPQHF	TGTGCCAGAAGCAGTACTTGGGGGGATCAGCCCCAGCATTTT
TRBJ1-1	TRBV11-2	-	few	CASRSDSLTEAFF	TGTGCCAGCAGATCGGACAGCCTTACTGAAGCTTTCTTT
TRBJ1-1	TRBV5-1	-	-	CASSLTSGNTEAFF	TGCGCCAGCAGCTTGACAAGCGGCAACACTGAAGCTTTCTTT
TRBJ1-5	TRBV6-5	TRBD1	-	CASSYPTGGTQPQHF	TGTGCCAGCAGTTACCCGACAGGGGGCACTCAGCCCCAGCATTTT
TRBJ2-1	TRBV11-2	-	-	CASSLDLVNYEQFF	TGTGCCAGCAGCTTAGATCTAGTTAACTATGAGCAGTTCTTC
TRBJ2-5	TRBV14	TRBD2	few	CASSPLADQETQYF	TGTGCCAGCAGCCCGCTAGCGGATCAAGAGACCCAGTACTTC
TRBJ2-5	TRBV25-1	TRBD2	once	CASSDPGLAAETQYF	TGTGCCAGCAGTGATCCGGGACTAGCGGCAGAGACCCAGTACTTC
TRBJ2-6	TRBV27	-	once	CASSLSEFSGANVLTF	TGTGCCAGCAGTTTATCAGAGTTTTCTGGGGCCAACGTCCTGACTTTC
TRBJ1-2	TRBV19	-	few	CASSITQGNGYTF	TGTGCCAGTAGTATTACACAGGGCAATGGCTACACCTTC
TRBJ2-1	TRBV12-3/TRBV12-4	TRBD2	-	CALGVAGAHEQFF	TGTGCCTTAGGGGTAGCGGGAGCGCATGAGCAGTTCTTC
TRBJ2-3	TRBV19	-	-	CASGSGDTQYF	TGTGCCAGTGGTTCAGGAGATACGCAGTATTTT
TRBJ1-2	TRBV25-1	-	few	CASTAGGTGYTF	TGTGCCAGCACCGCGGGGGGAACGGGCTACACCTTC
TRBJ1-2	TRBV18	TRBD1	-	CASSLTGGDGYTF	TGTGCCAGCTCCCTAACAGGGGGCGATGGCTACACCTTC
TRBJ1-1	TRBV7-9	-	once	CASSFLGGNTEAFF	TGTGCCAGCAGCTTCCTAGGGGGTAACACTGAAGCTTTCTTT
TRBJ1-5	TRBV2	-	few	CASNRVESNQPQHF	TGTGCCAGCAACAGGGTTGAAAGCAATCAGCCCCAGCATTTT
TRBJ1-6	TRBV11-3	-	-	CASSQGSYNSPLHF	TGTGCCAGCAGCCAGGGGTCCTATAATTCACCCCTCCACTTT
TRBJ1-3	TRBV28	TRBD1	-	CASSLLRGPGNTIYF	TGTGCCAGCAGTTTATTGAGGGGGCCTGGAAACACCATATATTTT
TRBJ2-3	TRBV19	TRBD2	-	CASSGGTSGSTDTQYF	TGTGCCAGTAGTGGGGGGACTAGCGGCTCCACAGATACGCAGTATTTT
TRBJ2-5	TRBV28	-	-	CASSLFHSQETQYF	TGTGCCAGCAGTTTGTTCCACAGCCAAGAGACCCAGTACTTC
TRBJ2-2	TRBV12-3/TRBV12-4	TRBD2	few	CASKLAGVGELFF	TGTGCCAGCAAACTAGCGGGAGTCGGGGAGCTGTTTTTT
TRBJ2-1	TRBV7-2	TRBD2	-	CASSPGLAGQYSEQFF	TGTGCCAGCAGCCCGGGACTAGCGGGACAGTATAGTGAGCAGTTCTTC
TRBJ1-2	TRBV11-1	-	-	CASSLGTAGARGYTF	TGTGCCAGCAGCCTAGGGACTGCGGGGGCGCGGGGCTACACCTTC
TRBJ2-7	TRBV10-3	-	-	CAISESETGREQYF	TGTGCCATCAGTGAGTCGGAAACAGGGCGCGAGCAGTACTTC
TRBJ2-3	TRBV6-5	TRBD1	-	CASMKKGTGADTQYF	TGTGCCAGCATGAAAAAGGGGACAGGGGCAGATACGCAGTATTTT
TRBJ1-2	TRBV27	TRBD1	-	CATRHPDRVGGYTF	TGTGCCACGAGACACCCAGACAGGGTGGGTGGCTACACCTTC
TRBJ1-6	TRBV5-4	TRBD1	once	CASSADRGRSPLHF	TGTGCCAGCAGCGCCGACAGGGGGCGTTCACCCCTCCACTTT
TRBJ2-5	TRBV5-1	TRBD2	-	CASSLGTSRETQYF	TGCGCCAGCAGCTTGGGGACTAGCCGGGAGACCCAGTACTTC
TRBJ1-5	TRBV2	-	-	CASSEQGPGNQPQHF	TGTGCCAGCAGTGAACAGGGGCCGGGGAATCAGCCCCAGCATTTT
TRBJ2-3	TRBV9	TRBD2	once	CASSVAGGGTSGIDTQYF	TGTGCCAGCAGCGTAGCTGGTGGAGGGACTAGCGGGATCGATACGCAGTATTTT
TRBJ2-7	TRBV28	-	-	CASSSLSRALNEQYF	TGTGCCAGCAGTTCCCTGAGCAGGGCGCTGAACGAGCAGTACTTC
TRBJ2-1	TRBV2	TRBD2	-	CASSEGLAGYNEQFF	TGTGCCAGCAGTGAGGGACTAGCGGGATACAATGAGCAGTTCTTC
TRBJ1-5	TRBV7-9	TRBD1	once	CASSDAGGAGQPQHF	TGTGCCAGCAGCGATGCAGGGGGCGCGGGTCAGCCCCAGCATTTT
TRBJ2-1	TRBV28	-	-	CASREETTPYNEQFF	TGTGCCAGCAGAGAGGAGACTACACCCTACAATGAGCAGTTCTTC
TRBJ1-5	TRBV12-3/TRBV12-4	-	few	CASSPSRGQPQHF	TGTGCCAGCAGTCCATCCAGGGGTCAGCCCCAGCATTTT
TRBJ2-7	TRBV19	TRBD1	-	CASSLPQGAIDEQYF	TGTGCCAGTAGTCTCCCACAGGGGGCTATCGACGAGCAGTACTTC
TRBJ1-5	TRBV28	-	-	CASSLPQSYQPQHF	TGTGCCAGCAGTTTACCACAGTCCTATCAGCCCCAGCATTTT